This T cell receptor beta chain was obtained from a study of blood T cell repertoires in COVID-19. Overall study context: The analysed material was cDNA or gDNA that came from T cells, B-cell-depleted T cells, or PBMCs.

Original handling: Reference gene primers were amplified, and this amplification served to estimate nucleated cell counts. TCRdb's table, derived via immunoSEQ multiplex PCR, lists solely in-frame clones and lacks some. D and trimming were read from the DNA, whereas the V and J calls and clone size are those reported in that table. Of about 60,000 clones listed, approximately 85% are singletons. The length of the CDR3 is 15 residues. Germline lookup yields CDR1 SGHAT and CDR2 FQNNGV. V gave up 3 bases and J gave up 0 bases; unmatched junction bases: 1. The sequence came from a human donor in a cohort sampled during active COVID-19. Sequencing was done on a sample of peripheral blood. The chain employs TRBV11-2 and TRBJ2-2; TRBD2 matches at 7 bases. CDR3 bases: TGTGCCAGCAGCTTGGCGGGAGCGAACACCGGGGAGCTGTTTTTT. It specifies CASSLAGANTGELFF.